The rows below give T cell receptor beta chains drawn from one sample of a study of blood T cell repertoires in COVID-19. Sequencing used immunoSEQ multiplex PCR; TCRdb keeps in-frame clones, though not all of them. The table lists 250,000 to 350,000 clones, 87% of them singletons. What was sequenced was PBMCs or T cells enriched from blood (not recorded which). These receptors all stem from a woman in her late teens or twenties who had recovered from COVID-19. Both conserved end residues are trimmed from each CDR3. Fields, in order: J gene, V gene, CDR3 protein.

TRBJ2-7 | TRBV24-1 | ATSVPGQGVYEQY
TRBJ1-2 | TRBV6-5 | ASRDRGYGYT
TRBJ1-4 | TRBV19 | ASSKGQSRGNEKLF
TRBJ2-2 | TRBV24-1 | ATSDLQGANTGELF
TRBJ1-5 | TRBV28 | ASDIRSGGIQPQH
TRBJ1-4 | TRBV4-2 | ASSQDATVRREKLF
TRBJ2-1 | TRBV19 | ASSSGTRLLGTKDNEQF
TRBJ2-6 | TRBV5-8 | ASSGGQFLSGANVLT
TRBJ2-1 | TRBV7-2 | ASSSRLGGGASYNEQF
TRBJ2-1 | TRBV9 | ASTAQDNSYNEQF
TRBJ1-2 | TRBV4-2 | ASSPRDTHYGYT
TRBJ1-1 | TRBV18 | ASSPPNTEAF
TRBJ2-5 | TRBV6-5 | ASSYMTEELQETQY
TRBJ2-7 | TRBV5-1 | ASSLARSNPYEQY
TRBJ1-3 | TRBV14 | ASSLQGGLGTPGNTIY
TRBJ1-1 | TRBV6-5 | ASSQDGGNTEAF
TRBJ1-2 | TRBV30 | AWSVMVTGHGYT
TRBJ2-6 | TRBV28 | ASSWAQSSGANVLT
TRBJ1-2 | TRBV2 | ASSERAGGTYGYT
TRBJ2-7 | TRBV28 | ASRPRPRVGPGEQY
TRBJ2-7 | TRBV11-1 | ASSDLAGGSYEQY
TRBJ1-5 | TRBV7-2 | ASSFYDSNQPQH
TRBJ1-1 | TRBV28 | ASSWDSMNTEAF
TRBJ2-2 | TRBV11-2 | ASSLGTGVGTGELF
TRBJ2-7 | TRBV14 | ASSQLPKLGRRSDYEQY
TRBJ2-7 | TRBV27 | ASSLGGARKQY
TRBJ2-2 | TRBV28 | ASSLLRGGTELF
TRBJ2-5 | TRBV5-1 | ASSQRDSQETQY
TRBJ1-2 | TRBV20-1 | SASRQGALQFGYT
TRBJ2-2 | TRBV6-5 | ASSRRGRNTGELF
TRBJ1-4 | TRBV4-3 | ASSQAQVNEKLF
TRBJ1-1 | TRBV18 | ASSPQTGWNTEAF
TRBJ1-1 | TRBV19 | ASRLGQQNTEAF
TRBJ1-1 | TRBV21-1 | ASSKAGQGTTEAF
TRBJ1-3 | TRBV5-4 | ASSLSSGKNTIY
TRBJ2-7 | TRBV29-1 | SVALSGYEQY
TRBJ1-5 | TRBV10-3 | AISASGEPQH
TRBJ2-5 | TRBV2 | ASGGDQETQY
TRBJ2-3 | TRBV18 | ASSPGLAGLGDTQY
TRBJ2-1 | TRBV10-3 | AIRDTPYNEQF
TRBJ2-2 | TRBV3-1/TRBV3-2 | AGGTGGDTGELF
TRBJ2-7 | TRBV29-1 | SVGQGDSYEQY
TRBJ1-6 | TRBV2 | ASSPGTGTNSPLH